These 8 T cell receptor beta chains were sequenced from one sample in a study of cytomegalovirus exposure and HLA in healthy donors. PCR amplification relied on 60 Vbeta primers (plus 13 Jbeta primers). TCRdb keeps only in-frame clones here, not all; method: immunoSEQ multiplex PCR. The table includes 150,000 to 200,000 clones, more than 70% detected once. Sequenced sample: PBMCs. The receptors originated from a woman aged 40 to 50 in good health and CMV-seropositive.

The chain has TRBV27 and TRBJ1-2, with D possibly TRBD1 on 6 matching bases. Germline V gives CDR1 MNHEY, CDR2 SMNVEV (reference sequence). Trimming removed 2 bases from V and 8 bases from J, with 15 bases in between. This CDR3 comprises 14 residues. The CDR3 DNA reads TGTGCCAGCAGTTTAGCACAGGGCGCCGACGGCTACACCTTC. Translated: CASSLAQGADGYTF.

The gene calls are TRBV28 and TRBJ1-5; 7 bases are shared with TRBD1. The CDR3 sequence is 16 residues long. Germline CDR1 is MDHEN and CDR2 is SYDVKM. The V segment lost 6 bases and the J segment 1 base; nucleotides outside the gene matches: 9. As DNA, the CDR3 is TGTGCCAGCAGCCCCCCCCGGGACAGAAGCAATCAGCCCCAGCATTTT. Its protein product is CASSPPRDRSNQPQHF.

This chain links TRBV2 with TRBJ1-4; D is unresolved. CDR3 size: 14 residues. The V end was cut by 8 bases, the J end by 3 bases, with 13 bases between. The germline V gene encodes CDR1 SNHLY and CDR2 FYNNEI. Here the CDR3 DNA reads TGTGCCAGCCGACGGGGAGGTGCTAATGAAAAACTGTTTTTT. This codes for CASRRGGANEKLFF.

The V and J genes are TRBV5-1 and TRBJ2-3, with D perhaps matching TRBD2 (5 bases). This CDR3 is 14 amino acids long. Germline V gene data show CDR1 as SGHRS and CDR2 as YFSETQ. Trimming left V 7 bases short and J 1 base short, with 13 bases between. The CDR3 DNA reads as TGCGCCAGCCGCGGAGGTGCGGGCACAGATACGCAGTATTTT. Encoded protein: CASRGGAGTDTQYF.

This clone was seen more than once but under ten times. The J gene is TRBJ2-5, the V gene TRBV7-2, with TRBD1 matching 8 bases. Germline lookup yields CDR1 SGHTA and CDR2 FQGNSA. This CDR3 has 13 amino acids. Unmatched junction bases numbered 4, after V lost 5 bases and J lost 5 bases. CDR3 residues: CASSLYRGETQYF. The CDR3 DNA follows: TGTGCCAGCAGCCTCTACAGGGGGGAGACCCAGTACTTC.

V gene TRBV18 combines with J gene TRBJ2-5, with D perhaps matching TRBD2 (6 bases). Germline values: CDR1 KGHSH, CDR2 LQKENI. The CDR3 loop spans 15 amino acids. The V gene lost 1 base and the J gene lost 7 bases, with 16 bases spanning the gap. CDR3 loop: CASSPLGGPEGTQYF. CDR3 nucleotides: TGTGCCAGCTCACCACTGGGGGGACCGGAGGGGACCCAGTACTTC.

The gene calls are TRBV19 and TRBJ1-2, with 9 bases that match TRBD1. The CDR3 totals 19 residues. The junction had 26 bases not matched to a gene; V was cut back by 7 bases and J by 8 bases. Germline CDR1 reads LNHDA; CDR2 reads SQIVND (reference sequence). Here the CDR3 DNA reads TGTGCCAGTACCGACCTTACGCCGGGACAGGGCCCTCCGAAGAGGGGCTACACCTTC. Protein product: CASTDLTPGQGPPKRGYTF.

This chain connects TRBV5-1 to TRBJ1-2; D is possibly TRBD1 (6 bases). The CDR3 covers 15 residues. Germline V gene lookup returns CDR1 SGHRS and CDR2 YFSETQ. The V gene lost 0 bases and the J gene lost 3 bases, with 12 bases spanning the gap. The CDR3 nucleotides are TGCGCCAGCAGCTTGGATCAGGGGCTGTACTATGGCTACACCTTC. This encodes CASSLDQGLYYGYTF.